The source of this T cell receptor beta chain is a study of T cell repertoires in aging, cancer and after chemotherapy. TRB rearrangements spanning V, D and J were amplified using mixed TRB-A/B primers. TCRdb independently ran MiXCR on the multiplex PCR reads; one entry per CDR3 protein. The sample consists of fewer than 2,000 distinct CDR3 sequences, roughly 32% of them appearing once. The CDR3 runs to 13 residues. J gave up 5 bases and V 8 bases, and 5 bases lay outside the gene matches. Looked up from germline, CDR1 is GTSNPN and CDR2 is SVGIG (reference sequence). TCR beta rearrangements were amplified from peripheral blood genomic DNA. This clonotype qualifies as medium-sized.

This chain uses TRBV30 with TRBJ2-2; 10 nucleotides match TRBD2. Specimen: blood. This clonotype was sampled from a human donor with a blood cancer. CDR3 in DNA: TGTGCCGAAAGCGGGGGGGCAACCGGGGAGCTGTTTTTT. Its protein is CAESGGATGELFF.